This T cell receptor (beta chain) emerged from a study of PD-1 blockade in classical Hodgkin lymphoma. General study points: Reports indicated that newly diagnosed patients had lower baseline TCR diversity than healthy donors did.

The time point denotes: cycle 4 day 1 (C4D1), after 6 weeks of nivolumab. With no exception, relapse followed autologous stem cell transplantation in all patients, and brentuximab vedotin exposure varied. Negative selection with magnets was how CD8+ T cells were isolated from the thawed PBMCs. Complete response, partial response or progressive disease made up the best responses. Here immunoSEQ multiplex PCR was the method, and the copy in TCRdb shows in-frame clones only, minus some. The table records around 19,000 clones, more than 80% of them present only once. About this clone itself: Antigen unknown.

The clonotype comes from a human donor with classical Hodgkin lymphoma. The sample in question was CD8+ T cells from blood, obtained before the fourth cycle of nivolumab.

The CDR3 loop is CASSPEGQGIGRWFADTQYF. DNA for the CDR3: TGCGCCAGCAGCCCGGAAGGCCAGGGGATTGGGAGGTGGTTTGCAGATACGCAGTATTTT. The V call is TRBV4-1, the J call TRBJ2-3; D possibly matches TRBD1 or TRBD2 (6 bases each). This CDR3 has 20 residues. Germline lookup yields CDR1 MGHRA and CDR2 YSYEKL. V lost 4 bases and J lost 4, with 30 bases in between.